Below are 29 T cell receptor beta chains sequenced from a single sample in a study of blood T cell repertoires in COVID-19. Repertoires were generated with immunoSEQ multiplex PCR, while TCRdb's copy carries only in-frame clones and drops some. The table has about 77,000 clones, about 92% seen once. Material: peripheral blood. The receptors shown here come from a woman of 80 years or more with active or convalescent COVID-19.

This chain connects TRBV24-1 to TRBJ2-1; 8 bases are shared with TRBD1. Germline V gene lookup returns CDR1 KGHDR and CDR2 SFDVKD. V lost 5 bases and J lost 8; bases outside the gene matches: 7. This CDR3 region has 14 residues. CDR3 DNA sequence: TGTGCCACCAGTGGAAGGACAGGGATGGATGAGCAGTTCTTC. Translating it yields CATSGRTGMDEQFF.

The chain joins TRBV7-2 to TRBJ2-5; the match to TRBD1 covers 11 bases. CDR1 is SGHTA, CDR2 FQGNSA, per germline. There are 17 residues in the CDR3. V dropped 0 bases and J dropped 0; count of bases not matched to a gene: 3. CDR3 bases: TGTGCCAGCAGCTTAGCCCGGGACAGGGGGTACCAAGAGACCCAGTACTTC. Translating gives CASSLARDRGYQETQYF.

The chain employs TRBV9 and TRBJ2-1; D may be TRBD2 (6 bases). V was cut by 4 bases and J by 9 bases, with 20 bases left in between. Germline assignment: CDR1 SGDLS and CDR2 YYNGEE. The CDR3 consists of 15 residues. The DNA of the CDR3 is TGTGCCAGCAGCATCGCGGGGCGAGGGGTTAGTGAGCAGTTCTTC. Translating gives CASSIAGRGVSEQFF. Together with reference TRBV9 and TRBJ2-1, the CDR3 gives the full variable domain: DSGVTQTPKHLITATGQRVTLRCSPRSGDLSVYWYQQSLDQGLQFLIQYYNGEERAKGNILERFSAQQFPDLHSELNLSSLELGDSALYFCASSIAGRGVSEQFFGPGTRLTVL.

This chain joins TRBV13 and TRBJ1-4, with a tentative D call TRBD1 (5 bases). V gave up 3 bases and J gave up 5 bases, with 10 bases separating them. CDR1 is PRHDT and CDR2 is FYEKMQ in the germline V gene (reference sequence). The CDR3 has 14 residues. DNA for the CDR3: TGTGCCAGCAGCTTGAGCGGGGGGAATGAAAAACTGTTTTTT. This encodes CASSLSGGNEKLFF.

The chain joins TRBV6-1 to TRBJ2-1; 8 positions match TRBD1. CDR3 length equals 19 residues. V lost 3 bases to trimming and J lost 0 bases; unmatched junction nucleotides: 13. Germline V lookup: CDR1 MNHNS, CDR2 SASEGT. The CDR3 DNA reads TGTGCCAGCAGTGAGCAGGACAGGGCCAAGTTTTCCTCCTACAATGAGCAGTTCTTC. Residues: CASSEQDRAKFSSYNEQFF.

This clone was detected a few times. The J gene is TRBJ2-6, the V gene TRBV30; D unclear. The V gene lost 4 bases and the J gene lost 0 bases, with 7 bases spanning the gap. The CDR3 runs 14 residues. The germline gives CDR1 GTSNPN, CDR2 SVGIG (reference sequence). CDR3 nucleotide sequence: TGTGCCTGGATAGAAGTCTCTGGGGCCAACGTCCTGACTTTC. It is translated as CAWIEVSGANVLTF. The full variable domain, completed using reference TRBV30 and TRBJ2-6, is SQTIHQWPATLVQPVGSPLSLECTVEGTSNPNLYWYRQAAGRGLQLLFYSVGIGQISSEVPQNLSASRPQDRQFILSSKKLLLSDSGFYLCAWIEVSGANVLTFGAGSRLTVL.

This clone was seen a few times. This chain connects TRBV3-1 (or the pseudogene TRBV3-2) to TRBJ1-1; TRBD1 might be the D (6 bases). The CDR3 is made up of 13 amino acids. Trimming left V 4 bases short and J 1 base short, with 7 bases between. The germline V gene encodes CDR1 LGHDT and CDR2 YNNKEL (reference sequence). The CDR3 DNA reads as TGTGCCAGCAGCCTACAGGGGAACACTGAAGCTTTCTTT. It yields the protein CASSLQGNTEAFF.

The chain joins TRBV15 to TRBJ2-2; D is unclear. Trimming pared 7 bases from V and 0 bases from J, leaving 9 bases between. Germline V lookup: CDR1 LNHNV, CDR2 YYDKDF (reference sequence). The CDR3 runs 14 residues. Written as DNA, the CDR3 is TGTGCCACCAATTTCGGGTCGAACACCGGGGAGCTGTTTTTT. Protein sequence: CATNFGSNTGELFF.

The chain recombines TRBV13 with TRBJ2-7; 9 bases are shared with TRBD2. Losses at the gene ends were 3 bases for V and 4 bases for J; bases not matched to a gene: 10. Germline V gene lookup returns CDR1 PRHDT and CDR2 FYEKMQ (reference sequence). The length of the CDR3 is 16 residues. CDR3 region: CASSFGGRGGQYEQYF. In nucleotides, the CDR3 is TGTGCCAGCAGCTTTGGTGGGCGGGGGGGCCAGTACGAGCAGTACTTC.

The chain is built from TRBV3-1 (or the pseudogene TRBV3-2) and TRBJ2-3; TRBD2 agrees at 8 bases. This CDR3 spans 16 amino acids. CDR1 and CDR2 (germline): LGHDT, YNNKEL (reference sequence). V shed 1 base and J 1 base; nucleotides not matched to a gene: 4. Here the CDR3 reads CASSQAGGLGTDTQYF. CDR3 DNA: TGTGCCAGCAGCCAAGCGGGGGGGCTGGGCACAGATACGCAGTATTTT.

This clone appeared a few times. The chain recombines TRBV5-4 with TRBJ1-2; D may be TRBD1 (6 bases). This CDR3 has 14 residues. The ends were cut back, 4 bases at V and 0 bases at J, with 10 bases in the middle. Germline lookup yields CDR1 SGHNT and CDR2 YYREEE (reference sequence). In DNA form, the CDR3 reads TGTGCCAGCAGCCGACCAGGGGCTAACTATGGCTACACCTTC. The encoded protein is CASSRPGANYGYTF.

The V call is TRBV11-2, the J call TRBJ1-5, with D possibly TRBD1 on 6 matching bases. Between the trimmed V and J ends, which lost 1 base and 4 bases, there was a span of 17 bases. Per germline, CDR1 SGHAT and CDR2 FQNNGV. This CDR3 has 17 amino acids. CDR3 bases: TGTGCCAGCAGCTTAGGTGGCAGGGGATCAATGAATCAGCCCCAGCATTTT. Translating gives CASSLGGRGSMNQPQHF.

The chain links TRBV28 to TRBJ1-4; a weak D match, TRBD1 (6 bases). Looked up from germline, CDR1 is MDHEN and CDR2 is SYDVKM. This CDR3 is 14 amino acids long. The V and J ends lost 4 bases and 3 bases respectively, with 9 bases between them. This CDR3 is CASSSGAPNEKLFF. CDR3 in DNA: TGTGCCAGCAGTTCAGGGGCCCCTAATGAAAAACTGTTTTTT.

The rearrangement links TRBV5-6 to TRBJ2-7; TRBD1 agrees at 8 bases. Trimming took 4 bases from V and 2 from J; bases not matched to a gene: 8. The CDR3 extends over 15 amino acids. Germline loops: CDR1 SGHDT, CDR2 YYEEEE. In nucleotides, the CDR3 is TGTGCCAGCAGCCTGGGGTGGGACAGGACCTACGAGCAGTACTTC. Translating gives CASSLGWDRTYEQYF.

This sequence joins TRBV30 and TRBJ2-7; D call uncertain. This CDR3 contains 14 residues. CDR1 is GTSNPN and CDR2 is SVGIG in the germline V gene (reference sequence). Trimming stripped 1 base from V and 6 bases from J, with 16 bases between. CDR3 DNA sequence: TGTGCCTGGAGTGGCAACAGCCTGACCAGCGAGCAGTACTTC. Translating gives CAWSGNSLTSEQYF.

The chain has TRBV4-2 and TRBJ2-3; weak D call: TRBD1 (6 bases). In germline, CDR1 is LGHNA, CDR2 YNFKEQ. CDR3 length: 14 residues. The ends were cut back, 8 bases at V and 0 bases at J, with 12 bases in the middle. CDR3 amino acids: CASGATGSTDTQYF. CDR3 nucleotides: TGTGCCAGCGGCGCGACAGGAAGCACAGATACGCAGTATTTT.

This chain joins TRBV28 and TRBJ2-7; maybe TRBD1 (5 bases). Trimming removed 10 bases from V and 2 bases from J, with 12 bases in between. Germline loops: CDR1 MDHEN, CDR2 SYDVKM. CDR3 length equals 12 residues. The CDR3 reads CATKDSTYEQYF. CDR3 DNA sequence: TGTGCCACCAAAGACAGTACCTACGAGCAGTACTTC.

The chain is built from TRBV3-1 (or the pseudogene TRBV3-2) and TRBJ2-1, with 10 bases identical to TRBD2. J was trimmed by 3 bases and V by 7 bases; bases with no gene match: 3. Per the germline V gene, CDR1 is LGHDT and CDR2 is YNNKEL (reference sequence). The CDR3 is 14 residues long. The CDR3 DNA follows: TGTGCCAGCACTCCTAGCGGGGGCTACAATGAGCAGTTCTTC. Translation: CASTPSGGYNEQFF.

The chain couples TRBV27 to TRBJ2-1, with 8 bases matching TRBD1. Germline CDR1 reads MNHEY; CDR2 reads SMNVEV (reference sequence). Trimming at V came to 9 bases and at J to 6 bases, leaving 7 bases not matched to a gene. CDR3 size: 13 residues. CDR3 DNA: TGTGCCAGTAAGACAGGGGCGGGCAATGAGCAGTTCTTC. Amino acids: CASKTGAGNEQFF.

This clone was detected a few times. The rearrangement links TRBV4-1 to TRBJ1-5; 10 nucleotides match TRBD1. The CDR3 loop spans 14 amino acids. The J segment lost 9 bases and the V segment lost 0 bases, leaving 2 bases of the junction unmatched. Germline V gene data show CDR1 as MGHRA and CDR2 as YSYEKL. As DNA, the CDR3 is TGCGCCAGCAGCCAAGATAGGACAGGGGGGCCCCAGCATTTT. Translation: CASSQDRTGGPQHF.

The J gene is TRBJ1-6, the V gene TRBV28; D not resolved. CDR3 length: 14 residues. Germline CDR1 is MDHEN and CDR2 is SYDVKM. Trimming stripped 3 bases from V and 4 bases from J, with 7 bases between. CDR3 region: CASSFGEYNSPLHF. CDR3 bases: TGTGCCAGCAGTTTCGGGGAGTATAATTCACCCCTCCACTTT.

The rearrangement links TRBV28 to TRBJ1-4; the D is unclear. The CDR3 extends over 15 amino acids. Germline-derived CDR1 and CDR2 are MDHEN and SYDVKM. The V gene lost 5 bases and the J gene lost 7 bases, with 17 bases spanning the gap. The CDR3 loop reads CASSTAGRSGEKLFF. CDR3 nucleotides: TGTGCCAGCAGTACCGCCGGTCGGAGTGGTGAAAAACTGTTTTTT.

The gene calls are TRBV7-3 and TRBJ2-2; 7 nucleotides align to TRBD1. Germline-derived CDR1 and CDR2 are SGHTA and FQGTGA. Trimming removed 4 bases from V and 5 bases from J; junction bases left unmatched: 7. CDR3 size: 15 residues. The CDR3 here is CASSYRGRGTGELFF. The CDR3 bases are TGTGCCAGCAGCTACAGGGGAAGGGGGACCGGGGAGCTGTTTTTT.

This clone was detected ten times or more. V gene TRBV19 combines with J gene TRBJ1-6; 8 nucleotides match TRBD1. V trimming: 3 bases; J trimming: 10 bases; junction bases outside the gene matches: 8. The CDR3 length is 15 residues. Germline loops: CDR1 LNHDA, CDR2 SQIVND (reference sequence). The DNA for the CDR3 is TGTGCCAGTAGTATTCTCGGGACAGGTGGATCACCCCTCCACTTT. Translated: CASSILGTGGSPLHF.

This chain uses TRBV27 with TRBJ1-6; D uncertain. This CDR3 contains 13 residues. Germline V gene sequence: CDR1 MNHEY, CDR2 SMNVEV (reference sequence). Trimming stripped 8 bases from V and 13 bases from J, with 18 bases between. In DNA, the CDR3 is TGTGCCAGCTCGAGCGGACGGATCGCGCCCCTCCACTTT. Protein sequence: CASSSGRIAPLHF.

V gene TRBV4-2 combines with J gene TRBJ2-7; no reliable D call. Trimming pared 0 bases from V and 7 bases from J, leaving 10 bases between. CDR3 size: 13 residues. Germline CDR1 LGHNA, CDR2 YNFKEQ. The CDR3, as DNA: TGTGCCAGCAGCCAAGAGGCAGGCCTAGAGCAGTACTTC. Its protein product is CASSQEAGLEQYF.

The J gene is TRBJ2-7, the V gene TRBV6-2 or TRBV6-3; tentative D call: TRBD1 (6 bases). The CDR3 length is 12 residues. V dropped 5 bases and J dropped 7 bases, with 12 bases sitting between them. Germline CDR1 is MNHEY and CDR2 is SVGEGT. The CDR3 DNA sequence: TGTGCCAGCAGTCTACAGGGACGTGAGCAGTACTTC. This gives the protein CASSLQGREQYF.

The CDR3 bases are TGTGCCAGCGGCCGGACTAGCGGGGGAGAACGACACAATGAGCAGTTCTTC. It is translated as CASGRTSGGERHNEQFF. V gene TRBV9 combines with J gene TRBJ2-1; 13 bases agree with TRBD2. The CDR3 extends over 17 amino acids. V was clipped by 7 bases and J by 5 bases; unmatched bases: 12. Germline V gives CDR1 SGDLS, CDR2 YYNGEE.

This clone was detected ten times or more. V gene TRBV5-5 combines with J gene TRBJ2-7; D might be TRBD1 (5 bases). Between the trimmed V and J ends, which lost 2 bases and 4 bases, there was a span of 7 bases. CDR1 and CDR2 from the germline V gene are SGHKS and YYEKEE (reference sequence). This CDR3 comprises 12 residues. CDR3 nucleotides: TGTGCCAGCAGCTTAACAGGATACGAGCAGTACTTC. Protein product: CASSLTGYEQYF.